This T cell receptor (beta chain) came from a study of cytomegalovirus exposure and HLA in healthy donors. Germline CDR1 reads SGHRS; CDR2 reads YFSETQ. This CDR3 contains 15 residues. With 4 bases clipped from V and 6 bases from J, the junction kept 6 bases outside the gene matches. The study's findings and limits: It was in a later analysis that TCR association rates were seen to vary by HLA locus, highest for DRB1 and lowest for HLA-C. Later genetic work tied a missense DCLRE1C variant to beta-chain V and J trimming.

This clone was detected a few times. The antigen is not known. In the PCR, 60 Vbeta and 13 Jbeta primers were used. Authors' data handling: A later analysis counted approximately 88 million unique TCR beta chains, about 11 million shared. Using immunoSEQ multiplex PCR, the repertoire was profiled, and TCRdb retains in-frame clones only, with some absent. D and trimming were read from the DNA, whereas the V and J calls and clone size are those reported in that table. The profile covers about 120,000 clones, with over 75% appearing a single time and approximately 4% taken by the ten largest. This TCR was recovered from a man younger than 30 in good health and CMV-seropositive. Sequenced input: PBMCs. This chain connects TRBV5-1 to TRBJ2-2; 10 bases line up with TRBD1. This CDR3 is CASSQTGGDAGELFF. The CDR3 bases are TGCGCCAGCAGCCAGACAGGGGGCGACGCCGGGGAGCTGTTTTTT.